The rows below give T cell receptor beta chains drawn from one sample of a study of a mutant IDH1 vaccine in newly diagnosed glioma. Their recognized antigens are unknown. Profiling relied on immunoSEQ multiplex PCR, and the TCRdb table lists in-frame clones only, not all of them. The sample lists around 50,000 clones; approximately 84% were seen once. The input for sequencing was PBMCs, taken from a glioma patient whose treatment included an IDH1 peptide vaccine. The receptors come from a woman in her twenties or thirties with glioma. Some clones in this sample may be carry-over from other donors' samples. The CDR3 runs from the conserved cysteine through the conserved F or W. A D gene is named only where the DNA matches it firmly.

D	V	J	CDR3	DNA
TRBD2	TRBV7-2	TRBJ2-6	CASSLWAGGSGANVLTF	TGTGCCAGCAGCTTATGGGCGGGAGGTTCCGGGGCCAACGTCCTGACTTTC
-	TRBV5-1	TRBJ2-7	CASSFWRDGAYEQYF	TGCGCCAGCAGCTTCTGGAGGGACGGAGCCTACGAGCAGTACTTC
TRBD1	TRBV5-4	TRBJ2-5	CASSSGGRWTQYF	TGTGCCAGCAGCTCAGGGGGACGGTGGACCCAGTACTTC
TRBD2	TRBV15	TRBJ2-1	CATSRDRLAGVGEQFF	TGTGCCACCAGCAGAGATCGACTAGCGGGAGTGGGCGAGCAGTTCTTC
TRBD2	TRBV4-1	TRBJ2-7	CASSPQEGGGSYEQYF	TGCGCCAGCAGCCCCCAGGAGGGCGGGGGATCCTACGAGCAGTACTTC
-	TRBV7-9	TRBJ1-1	CASSLAPTAEAFF	TGTGCCAGCAGCTTAGCGCCCACGGCCGAAGCTTTCTTT
-	TRBV5-3	TRBJ1-5	CARSLRQGNQPQHF	TGTGCCAGAAGCTTGAGGCAGGGTAATCAGCCCCAGCATTTT
-	TRBV27	TRBJ2-5	CASSPEQGWETQYF	TGTGCCAGCAGTCCGGAACAGGGATGGGAGACCCAGTACTTC
-	TRBV19	TRBJ1-5	CASSQGGNRQPQHF	TGTGCCAGTTCGCAGGGAGGTAATAGGCAGCCCCAGCATTTT
-	TRBV7-2	TRBJ1-2	CASSLAGGAIRRYGYTF	TGTGCCAGCAGCTTAGCCGGGGGTGCTATTAGGCGGTATGGCTACACCTTC
-	TRBV4-2	TRBJ1-1	CASSQDSPKLFF	TGTGCCAGCAGCCAAGATAGCCCCAAGCTGTTCTTT
TRBD2	TRBV19	TRBJ2-2	CASSIIAGNGELFF	TGTGCCAGTAGTATTATAGCGGGAAACGGGGAGCTGTTTTTT
-	TRBV30	TRBJ2-7	CAWNKGREQYF	TGTGCCTGGAATAAGGGGCGGGAGCAGTACTTC
-	TRBV19	TRBJ2-7	CASSWDGTYEQYF	TGTGCCAGTAGCTGGGACGGAACCTACGAGCAGTACTTC